This TCR beta chain was obtained from a study of blood T cells in healthy people across ages. Findings of the study overall: Compared with aged donors, long-lived donors showed fewer expanded clones, suggesting selection. Age brought a roughly linear fall in TCR beta diversity measured per million T cells.

A remark on this clonotype: Its antigen is not identified.

The use of a sample-barcoded 5' primer and a J-beta primer mix characterized a second PCR of about 7 to 12 cycles. TCRdb re-called the 5' RACE reads through MiXCR, storing one row per CDR3 protein. The table has 1.2 million to 1.5 million distinct CDR3 sequences, approximately 63% seen once; the top ten hold 6.7%. Every donor gave 7.5 to 10 milliliters of peripheral blood. No fewer than 6 micrograms of total RNA were isolated from every sample. The CDR3 length is 14 residues. Trimming stripped 1 base from V and 4 bases from J, with 7 bases between. The V gene's germline CDR1 is SGHTA and CDR2 FQGNSA. This clonotype was sampled from a man younger than 35 in good health. The source material was blood. The chain recombines TRBV7-2 with TRBJ1-4; D not certain. The CDR3 DNA is TGTGCCAGCAGCTTAGAAGAAATTAATGAAAAACTGTTTTTT. Residues: CASSLEEINEKLFF.